One and the same sample provided the 26 T cell receptor beta chains below, sequenced in a study of cytomegalovirus exposure and HLA in healthy donors. With 60 Vbeta and 13 Jbeta primers, the PCR was carried out. Generated by immunoSEQ multiplex PCR, the TCRdb table keeps only in-frame clones and is missing some. The sample lists 210,000 or so clones; about 74% were seen once. Sequencing input: PBMCs. Source of these receptors: a middle-aged man in good health and CMV-seronegative.

This chain links TRBV19 with TRBJ2-5, with TRBD2 as a possible D gene (6 bases). Trimming took off 5 bases at V and 5 bases at J, with 18 bases between the two ends. This CDR3 is built from 15 residues. Germline CDR1 LNHDA, CDR2 SQIVND (reference sequence). CDR3 protein: CASSSSGSLTETQYF. The DNA for the CDR3 is TGTGCCAGTAGTTCCTCCGGGAGCCTAACTGAGACCCAGTACTTC.

The chain has TRBV6-6 and TRBJ1-1; 7 bases fit TRBD1. V was pared by 5 bases and J by 0 bases, with 6 bases of the junction left unmatched. The V gene's germline CDR1 is MNHNY and CDR2 SVGAGI (reference sequence). There are 15 residues in the CDR3. CDR3 in DNA: TGTGCCAGCAGTGACCGGACAGGAATGAACACTGAAGCTTTCTTT. This gives the protein CASSDRTGMNTEAFF.

The CDR3 region is CSVLTGAYEQFF. The CDR3 nucleotides read TGCAGCGTTTTGACAGGGGCTTATGAGCAGTTCTTC. This chain uses TRBV29-1 with TRBJ2-1; 8 bases agree with TRBD1. This CDR3 has 12 amino acids. Germline CDR1 reads SQVTM; CDR2 reads ANQGSEA. V was clipped by 5 bases and J by 8 bases; unmatched bases: 5.

This rearrangement joins TRBV2 to TRBJ2-2, with 9 bases fitting TRBD1. Trimming at V came to 0 bases and at J to 5 bases, leaving 4 bases not matched to a gene. Per the germline V gene, CDR1 is SNHLY and CDR2 is FYNNEI. This CDR3 is built from 16 residues. Here the CDR3 reads CASSEAPGQGTGELFF. CDR3 coding DNA: TGTGCCAGCAGTGAAGCTCCGGGACAGGGAACCGGGGAGCTGTTTTTT.

The genes are TRBV2 and TRBJ2-7; D remains unclear. This CDR3 spans 12 amino acids. V was cut by 3 bases and J by 4 bases, with 7 bases left in between. Looked up from germline, CDR1 is SNHLY and CDR2 is FYNNEI. CDR3 amino acids: CASSEQEYEQYF. The CDR3 bases are TGTGCCAGCAGTGAGCAAGAGTACGAGCAGTACTTC.

Only a few counts were recorded for this clone. V gene TRBV10-2 combines with J gene TRBJ2-2, with 13 positions matching TRBD2. Germline V CDR1 and CDR2: WSHSY, SAAADI. The V segment lost 6 bases and the J segment 5 bases; nucleotides outside the gene matches: 6. The CDR3 is made up of 16 amino acids. The CDR3 loop is CASSGLAGEGTGELFF. The DNA of the CDR3 is TGCGCCAGCAGCGGACTAGCGGGAGAGGGGACCGGGGAGCTGTTTTTT.

This chain links TRBV7-6 with TRBJ2-7; 8 nucleotides align to TRBD1. Germline CDR1 and CDR2: SGHVS and FNYEAQ. The CDR3 runs to 15 residues. The junction had 3 bases not matched to a gene; V was cut back by 0 bases and J by 2 bases. This CDR3 reads CASSLAGQGAYEQYF. CDR3 nucleotide sequence: TGTGCCAGCAGCTTAGCAGGACAGGGCGCCTACGAGCAGTACTTC.

J is TRBJ2-7 and V is TRBV7-9, with D unclear. Trimming took off 3 bases at V and 0 bases at J, with 18 bases between the two ends. Germline-derived CDR1 and CDR2 are SEHNR and FQNEAQ (reference sequence). The CDR3 is made up of 17 amino acids. The chain's CDR3 is CASSFFPMARSSYEQYF. CDR3 DNA sequence: TGTGCCAGCAGCTTTTTTCCCATGGCCCGAAGCTCCTACGAGCAGTACTTC.

Remarks on this clone: In the same sample, other DNA sequences code for this CDR3. This chain joins TRBV6-1 and TRBJ1-2, with a tentative D call TRBD1 (6 bases). The V end was cut by 2 bases, the J end by 7 bases, with 8 bases between. Germline V gives CDR1 MNHNS, CDR2 SASEGT. This CDR3 is built from 12 residues. The CDR3 coding sequence is TGTGCCAGCAGTGAACAGGGGCTTGGCTACACCTTC. Its protein product is CASSEQGLGYTF.

There are a few counts of this clone. This rearrangement joins TRBV7-2 to TRBJ1-5; the match to TRBD1 covers 7 bases. The CDR3 totals 16 residues. Trimming at V came to 2 bases and at J to 6 bases, leaving 10 bases not matched to a gene. CDR1 and CDR2 from the germline V gene are SGHTA and FQGNSA. The CDR3 DNA is TGTGCCAGCAGCTTAACCACCGGGACAGTTCTTCAGCCCCAGCATTTT. Translated: CASSLTTGTVLQPQHF.

The CDR3 is CASSFSGPNTEAFF. CDR3 nucleotide sequence: TGTGCCAGCAGTTTCTCAGGCCCGAACACTGAAGCTTTCTTT. The V call is TRBV27, the J call TRBJ1-1; D gene ambiguous. Per germline, CDR1 MNHEY and CDR2 SMNVEV (reference sequence). The V end lost 3 bases, the J end lost 1 base, and 9 bases lay between the germline ends. The CDR3 sequence is 14 residues long.

This chain links TRBV4-1 with TRBJ2-5; no definite D call. The CDR3 has 15 residues. The V gene's germline CDR1 is MGHRA and CDR2 YSYEKL. Deletions cut 0 bases from V and 1 base from J, with 9 bases between. Here the CDR3 reads CASSQEWASQETQYF. The DNA of the CDR3 is TGCGCCAGCAGCCAAGAATGGGCATCCCAAGAGACCCAGTACTTC.

This chain connects TRBV27 to TRBJ2-3; tentative D call: TRBD2 (6 bases). Trimming removed 5 bases from V and 6 bases from J, with 15 bases in between. From germline, CDR1 is MNHEY and CDR2 SMNVEV (reference sequence). This CDR3 has 14 amino acids. CDR3 sequence: CASSPSRAGDTQYF. As DNA, the CDR3 is TGTGCCAGCAGTCCTTCCAGGGCGGGGGATACGCAGTATTTT.

This sequence joins TRBV5-6 and TRBJ2-1; 8 positions match TRBD1. This CDR3 contains 14 residues. Looked up from germline, CDR1 is SGHDT and CDR2 is YYEEEE. V lost 4 bases, J lost 2 bases, and 2 bases stayed unmatched. DNA for the CDR3: TGTGCCAGCAGCGCGGACAGGGCCTACAATGAGCAGTTCTTC. Translation gives CASSADRAYNEQFF.

The gene calls are TRBV5-1 and TRBJ2-5; tentatively, D is TRBD1 (5 bases). The CDR3 has 13 amino acids. Germline V gene data show CDR1 as SGHRS and CDR2 as YFSETQ. The V end lost 4 bases, the J end lost 4 bases, and 11 bases lay between the germline ends. CDR3 loop: CASSPGRGETQYF. In nucleotides, the CDR3 is TGCGCCAGCAGCCCAGGGCGCGGAGAGACCCAGTACTTC. Using reference TRBV5-1 and TRBJ2-5 for the parts outside the CDR3, the full variable domain is KAGVTQTPRYLIKTRGQQVTLSCSPISGHRSVSWYQQTPGQGLQFLFEYFSETQRNKGNFPGRFSGRQFSNSRSEMNVSTLELGDSALYLCASSPGRGETQYFGPGTRLLVL.

This clone showed up just once. J is TRBJ1-5 and V is TRBV27, with 7 bases aligning to TRBD1. CDR3 length: 14 residues. After removal of 3 bases from V and 7 bases from J, the junction contained 6 bases not matched to a gene. Germline values: CDR1 MNHEY, CDR2 SMNVEV (reference sequence). The CDR3 nucleotides are TGTGCCAGCAGTTTGAGGGGGCTGGGGCAGCCCCAGCATTTT. Amino acid sequence: CASSLRGLGQPQHF.

The chain couples TRBV5-6 to TRBJ1-5; TRBD1 aligns across 8 bases. This CDR3 is built from 17 residues. In germline, CDR1 is SGHDT, CDR2 YYEEEE. The V and J ends lost 0 bases and 4 bases, in that order; junction bases with no gene match: 9. DNA for the CDR3: TGTGCCAGCAGCTTGGGTGGCGGCAGACAGGGGAATCAGCCCCAGCATTTT. Amino acid sequence: CASSLGGGRQGNQPQHF.

DNA of the CDR3: TGTGCCAGCAGCTTCAGGGGAAGCCAGCCCCAGCATTTT. Protein product: CASSFRGSQPQHF. This rearrangement joins TRBV13 to TRBJ1-5; D might be TRBD1 (6 bases). V lost 3 bases to trimming and J lost 7 bases, with 10 bases between them. CDR3 length: 13 residues. Germline V gives CDR1 PRHDT, CDR2 FYEKMQ (reference sequence).

This chain links TRBV2 with TRBJ2-1, with 9 bases aligning to TRBD1. V lost 6 bases, J lost 3 bases, and 6 bases stayed unmatched. The germline V gene encodes CDR1 SNHLY and CDR2 FYNNEI. The CDR3 runs 15 residues. The CDR3 protein is CASRGGQGDYNEQFF. DNA of the CDR3: TGTGCCAGCAGGGGGGGACAGGGAGACTACAATGAGCAGTTCTTC.

This chain uses TRBV4-1 with TRBJ1-2, with D unclear. Germline loops: CDR1 MGHRA, CDR2 YSYEKL. V was cut by 4 bases and J by 2 bases, with 14 bases left in between. CDR3 size: 15 residues. This CDR3 is CASSPDRTANYGYTF. The DNA for the CDR3 is TGCGCCAGCAGCCCCGATAGAACAGCCAACTATGGCTACACCTTC.

This chain uses TRBV7-9 with TRBJ1-2; tentative D call: TRBD1 (6 bases). Trimming removed 5 bases from V and 0 bases from J, with 13 bases in between. Per the germline V gene, CDR1 is SEHNR and CDR2 is FQNEAQ (reference sequence). The CDR3 extends over 15 amino acids. The DNA for the CDR3 is TGTGCCAGCAGCCAAGGACAGTTAGCTAACTATGGCTACACCTTC. Residues: CASSQGQLANYGYTF. Based on the CDR3 plus reference TRBV7-9 and TRBJ1-2, the full variable domain is DTGVSQNPRHKITKRGQNVTFRCDPISEHNRLYWYRQTLGQGPEFLTYFQNEAQLEKSRLLSDRFSAERPKGSFSTLEIQRTEQGDSAMYLCASSQGQLANYGYTFGSGTRLTVV.

This chain uses TRBV9 with TRBJ2-1; 9 bases are shared with TRBD2. There are 16 residues in the CDR3. Germline loops: CDR1 SGDLS, CDR2 YYNGEE. The V gene end was trimmed by 0 bases and the J gene end by 5 bases; junction bases not matched to a gene: 6. CDR3 bases: TGTGCCAGCAGCGTAGGCCTAGCGGGACGGAACAATGAGCAGTTCTTC. Its translation: CASSVGLAGRNNEQFF. Using reference TRBV9 and TRBJ2-1 for the parts outside the CDR3, the full variable domain is DSGVTQTPKHLITATGQRVTLRCSPRSGDLSVYWYQQSLDQGLQFLIQYYNGEERAKGNILERFSAQQFPDLHSELNLSSLELGDSALYFCASSVGLAGRNNEQFFGPGTRLTVL.

The chain couples TRBV11-1 to TRBJ1-6, with D maybe TRBD1 (5 bases). The germline V and J ends were trimmed by 4 bases and 7 bases, with 8 bases remaining between them. The CDR3 contains 13 residues. Germline CDR1 reads SGHAT; CDR2 reads FQDESV (reference sequence). CDR3 sequence (DNA): TGTGCCAGCAGCTCACAGGAGAATTCACCCCTCCACTTT. As protein: CASSSQENSPLHF.

CDR3 region: CASSQTTGGYNEQFF. As DNA, the CDR3 is TGTGCCAGCAGTCAAACGACAGGGGGCTACAATGAGCAGTTCTTC. The V and J genes are TRBV7-6 and TRBJ2-1; 9 nucleotides agree with TRBD1. Germline lookup yields CDR1 SGHVS and CDR2 FNYEAQ. There are 15 residues in the CDR3. J gave up 3 bases and V 6 bases, and 6 bases lay outside the gene matches.

The sample holds a few counts of this clone. The chain employs TRBV10-3 and TRBJ1-1; 9 nucleotides line up with TRBD1. CDR3 size: 13 residues. Germline-derived CDR1 and CDR2 are ENHRY and SYGVKD. V lost 4 bases to trimming and J lost 7 bases; unmatched junction nucleotides: 4. CDR3 sequence (DNA): TGTGCCATCAGTGTAGGACAGGGGAGTGAAGCTTTCTTT. Its translation is CAISVGQGSEAFF.

The chain has TRBV7-6 and TRBJ1-1, with 9 bases fitting TRBD1. The CDR3 has 15 amino acids. CDR1 is SGHVS, CDR2 FNYEAQ, per germline. V lost 5 bases, J lost 4 bases, and 8 bases stayed unmatched. This chain's CDR3 is CASSPGQGLGTEAFF. DNA of the CDR3: TGTGCCAGCAGCCCCGGACAGGGGTTGGGCACTGAAGCTTTCTTT.